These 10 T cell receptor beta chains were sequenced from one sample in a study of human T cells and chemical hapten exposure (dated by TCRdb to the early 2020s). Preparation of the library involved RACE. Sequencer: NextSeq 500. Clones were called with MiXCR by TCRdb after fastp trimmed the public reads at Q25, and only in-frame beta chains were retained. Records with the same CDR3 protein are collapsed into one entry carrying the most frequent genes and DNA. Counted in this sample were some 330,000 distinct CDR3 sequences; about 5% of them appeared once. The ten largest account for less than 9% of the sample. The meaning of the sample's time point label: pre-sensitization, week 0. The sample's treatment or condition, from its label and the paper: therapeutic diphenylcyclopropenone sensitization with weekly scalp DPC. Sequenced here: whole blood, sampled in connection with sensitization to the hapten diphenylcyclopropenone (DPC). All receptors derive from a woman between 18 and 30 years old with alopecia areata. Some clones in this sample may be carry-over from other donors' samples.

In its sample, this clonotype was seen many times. CDR3 bases: TGTGCCAGCAGGGACGCAGGATATAGCAATCAGCCCCAGCATTTT. Translating gives CASRDAGYSNQPQHF. The V and J genes are TRBV27 and TRBJ1-5; D not resolved. The CDR3 is 15 residues long. The germline gives CDR1 MNHEY, CDR2 SMNVEV (reference sequence). The germline V and J ends were trimmed by 6 bases and 0 bases, with 12 bases remaining between them.

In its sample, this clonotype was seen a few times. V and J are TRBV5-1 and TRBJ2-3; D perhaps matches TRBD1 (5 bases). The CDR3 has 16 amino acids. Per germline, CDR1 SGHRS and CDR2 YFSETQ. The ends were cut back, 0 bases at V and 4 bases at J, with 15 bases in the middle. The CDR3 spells CASSLAQKGWADTQYF. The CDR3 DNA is TGCGCCAGCAGCTTGGCCCAGAAGGGGTGGGCAGATACGCAGTATTTT. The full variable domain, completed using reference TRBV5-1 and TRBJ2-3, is KAGVTQTPRYLIKTRGQQVTLSCSPISGHRSVSWYQQTPGQGLQFLFEYFSETQRNKGNFPGRFSGRQFSNSRSEMNVSTLELGDSALYLCASSLAQKGWADTQYFGPGTRLTVL.

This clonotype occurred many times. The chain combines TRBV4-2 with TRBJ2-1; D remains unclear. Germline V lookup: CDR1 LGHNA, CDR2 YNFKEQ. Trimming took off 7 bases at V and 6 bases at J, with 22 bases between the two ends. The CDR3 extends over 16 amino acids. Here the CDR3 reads CASTPGGQNSGNEQFF. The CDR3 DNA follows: TGTGCCAGCACCCCGGGTGGGCAAAACTCAGGCAATGAGCAGTTCTTC.

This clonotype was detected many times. This chain's CDR3 is CSVPTGLGGYGYTF. CDR3 coding DNA: TGCAGCGTTCCGACAGGGTTAGGCGGCTATGGCTACACCTTC. The chain is built from TRBV29-1 and TRBJ1-2, with 7 bases matching TRBD1. Per the germline V gene, CDR1 is SQVTM and CDR2 is ANQGSEA. J lost 4 bases, V lost 5 bases, and 10 bases had no gene match. The CDR3 runs to 14 residues.

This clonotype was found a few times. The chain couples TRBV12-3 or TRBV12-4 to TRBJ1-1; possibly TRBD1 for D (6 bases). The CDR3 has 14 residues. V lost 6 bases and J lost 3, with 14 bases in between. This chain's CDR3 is CASSSGDVDTEAFF. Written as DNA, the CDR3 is TGTGCCAGCAGCTCAGGGGACGTGGACACTGAAGCTTTCTTT.

CDR3 DNA sequence: TGCAGTGCTACCCTTAGACTGGACAGCCATGGAGGCTACACCTTC. It is translated as CSATLRLDSHGGYTF. The rearrangement joins TRBV20-1 to TRBJ1-2, with D possibly TRBD1 on 6 matching bases. The V gene lost 4 bases and the J gene lost 8 bases, with 23 bases spanning the gap. This CDR3 region has 15 residues. The germline V gene has CDR1 DFQATT and CDR2 SNEGSKA (reference sequence).

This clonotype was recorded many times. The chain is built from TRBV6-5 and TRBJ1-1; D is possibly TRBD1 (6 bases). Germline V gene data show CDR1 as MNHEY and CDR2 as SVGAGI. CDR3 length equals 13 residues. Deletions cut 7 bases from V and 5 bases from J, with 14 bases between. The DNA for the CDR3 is TGTGCCAGCACCCGATACAGGGAGACTGAAGCTTTCTTT. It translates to CASTRYRETEAFF.

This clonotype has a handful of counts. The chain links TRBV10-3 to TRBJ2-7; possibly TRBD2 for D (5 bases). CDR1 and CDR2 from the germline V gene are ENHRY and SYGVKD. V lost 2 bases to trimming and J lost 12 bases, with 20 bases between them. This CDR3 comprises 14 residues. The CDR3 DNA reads TGTGCCATCAGTGAGGCCTTCGGACGAGGGCTACCGTACTTC. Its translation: CAISEAFGRGLPYF.

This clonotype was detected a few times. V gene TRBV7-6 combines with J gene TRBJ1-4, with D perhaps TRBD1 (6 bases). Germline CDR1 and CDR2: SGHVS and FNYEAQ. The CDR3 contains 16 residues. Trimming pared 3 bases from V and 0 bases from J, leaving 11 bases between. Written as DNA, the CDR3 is TGTGCCAGCAGCTTTATGGGGGCTGCAACTAATGAAAAACTGTTTTTT. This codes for CASSFMGAATNEKLFF.

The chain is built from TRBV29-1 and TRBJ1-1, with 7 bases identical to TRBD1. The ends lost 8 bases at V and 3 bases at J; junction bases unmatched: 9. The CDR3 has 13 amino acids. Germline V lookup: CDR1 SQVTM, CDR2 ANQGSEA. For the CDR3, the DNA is TGCAGCCATGAGGGACAGTCGGACACTGAAGCTTTCTTT. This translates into CSHEGQSDTEAFF.